The T cell receptor (beta chain) described here comes from a study of blood T cell repertoires in COVID-19. Study overall: The United States, Italy and Spain supplied acute and convalescent COVID-19 samples. Sources were T cells, B-cell-depleted T cells, or PBMCs; the material itself was cDNA or gDNA.

Original processing methods: Amplification from reference gene primers served as the basis for estimated nucleated cell counts. Here immunoSEQ multiplex PCR was the method, and the copy in TCRdb shows in-frame clones only, minus some. D and trimming come from the DNA, and the V and J calls and clone size come from that table. The sample includes some 59,000 clones, roughly nine tenths of them seen just once. Germline V gene lookup returns CDR1 SGHVS and CDR2 FQNEAQ. This CDR3 has 13 amino acids. Trimming cost V 6 bases and J 6 bases; bases outside gene matches: 5. This receptor was obtained from a man between 45 and 60 years old with acute or convalescent COVID-19. The rearrangement uses TRBV7-8 and TRBJ2-7; 10 bases line up with TRBD2. The sequencing sample was made of peripheral blood. CDR3 protein: CASRLAGAGEQYF. CDR3 bases: TGTGCCAGCAGGCTAGCGGGAGCTGGCGAGCAGTACTTC. The complete variable domain, with remaining parts taken from reference TRBV7-8 and TRBJ2-7, reads GAGVSQSPRYKVAKRGQDVALRCDPISGHVSLFWYQQALGQGPEFLTYFQNEAQLDKSGLPSDRFFAERPEGSVSTLKIQRTQQEDSAVYLCASRLAGAGEQYFGPGTRLTVT.